This T cell receptor beta chain stems from a study of glioma-infiltrating T cells after dendritic cell vaccination. About the research overall: The vaccine used monocyte-derived dendritic cells pulsed overnight with autologous tumor lysate.

The assay was immunoSEQ multiplex PCR, and TCRdb's table has in-frame clones only and misses some. The data contain 95,000 to 110,000 clones, around 81% of them singletons. Fresh-frozen tumor tissue and more than two years of survival data were available for all. The sequenced sample was blood, obtained before dendritic cell vaccination. This TCR was recovered from a human donor with glioblastoma.

CDR3 sequence reads: CATGTGGSLGNQPQHF. CDR3 sequence (DNA): TGTGCCACGGGGACAGGGGGAAGTTTGGGCAATCAGCCCCAGCATTTT. This chain uses TRBV10-3 with TRBJ1-5, with 11 bases lining up with TRBD1. After removal of 10 bases from V and 2 bases from J, the junction contained 10 bases not matched to a gene. The germline CDR1 and CDR2 sequences are ENHRY and SYGVKD. The CDR3 covers 16 residues.